The 27 T cell receptor beta chains reported below all come from one sample, sequenced in a study of a mutant IDH1 vaccine in newly diagnosed glioma. Data came from immunoSEQ multiplex PCR; TCRdb stores just in-frame clones and leaves some out. The sample yields tens of thousands of clones, about 73% seen once. Indicated time point: week 35, safety follow-up. Every single dose of the vaccine, 300 ug of mutant IDH1 20-mer peptide, came with topical imiquimod. Their antigen targets remain unknown. Sequencing was performed on PBMCs, taken from a glioma patient whose treatment included an IDH1 peptide vaccine. The receptors come from a man aged 50-60 years with glioma.

The genes are TRBV7-9 and TRBJ1-1; 8 bases align to TRBD1. Per germline, CDR1 SEHNR and CDR2 FQNEAQ (reference sequence). Trimming took 7 bases from V and 3 from J; bases not matched to a gene: 10. The CDR3 runs 15 residues. The CDR3 reads CASTHTDRVDTEAFF. The CDR3 DNA reads as TGTGCCAGCACCCATACGGACAGGGTCGACACTGAAGCTTTCTTT.

This clone was counted a few times. The chain carries TRBV15 and TRBJ2-1; 9 nucleotides match TRBD2. The germline CDR1 and CDR2 sequences are LNHNV and YYDKDF (reference sequence). V was pared by 5 bases and J by 2 bases, with 4 bases of the junction left unmatched. The CDR3 runs 15 residues. CDR3 sequence: CATSRGLAAYNEQFF. CDR3 sequence (DNA): TGTGCCACCAGCCGGGGACTAGCAGCCTACAATGAGCAGTTCTTC.

The chain has TRBV10-3 and TRBJ2-3; D perhaps matches TRBD1 (6 bases). The V gene's germline CDR1 is ENHRY and CDR2 SYGVKD. The CDR3 has 17 residues. V gave up 2 bases and J gave up 5 bases, with 20 bases separating them. The CDR3 loop reads CAISEDLLAGERDTQYF. CDR3 DNA sequence: TGTGCCATCAGTGAGGACTTGTTGGCAGGGGAGAGAGATACGCAGTATTTT.

The sample holds many counts of this clone. V usage is TRBV4-1 and J usage is TRBJ1-3; D gene ambiguous. Trimming left V 3 bases short and J 6 bases short, with 18 bases between. This CDR3 comprises 16 residues. Germline V gives CDR1 MGHRA, CDR2 YSYEKL. For the CDR3, the DNA is TGCGCCAGCAGCCACAACCGGGCCACAACGGCAAACACCATATATTTT. This translates into CASSHNRATTANTIYF.

The chain uses TRBV27 and TRBJ1-1, with a weak D call TRBD1 (5 bases). The CDR3 totals 14 residues. The V gene lost 2 bases and the J gene lost 0 bases, with 7 bases spanning the gap. CDR1 is MNHEY and CDR2 is SMNVEV in the germline V gene (reference sequence). The CDR3 coding sequence is TGTGCCAGCAGTTTAGGGGGATTGAACACTGAAGCTTTCTTT. It encodes CASSLGGLNTEAFF.

This chain uses TRBV9 with TRBJ1-2; the match to TRBD1 covers 7 bases. Germline V gives CDR1 SGDLS, CDR2 YYNGEE. The CDR3 loop spans 15 amino acids. V was pared by 0 bases and J by 4 bases, with 6 bases of the junction left unmatched. In DNA form, the CDR3 reads TGTGCCAGCAGCGTAGGTGACAGGGCCGTCTATGGCTACACCTTC. It encodes CASSVGDRAVYGYTF.

The chain is built from TRBV5-1 and TRBJ2-5; 7 bases are shared with TRBD1. The V gene's germline CDR1 is SGHRS and CDR2 YFSETQ. The CDR3 has 13 amino acids. V was pared by 3 bases and J by 2 bases, with 1 base of the junction left unmatched. This CDR3 reads CASSSGQQETQYF. CDR3 DNA: TGCGCCAGCAGCTCGGGACAGCAAGAGACCCAGTACTTC.

The gene calls are TRBV28 and TRBJ1-5; 7 bases are shared with TRBD1. CDR1 and CDR2 from the germline V gene are MDHEN and SYDVKM. The V gene end was trimmed by 6 bases and the J gene end by 5 bases; junction bases not matched to a gene: 4. The CDR3 is 13 residues long. CDR3 region: CASSGTVDQPQHF. The CDR3 DNA reads TGTGCCAGCAGCGGGACAGTTGATCAGCCCCAGCATTTT.

Written as DNA, the CDR3 is TGTGCCAGCAGCTTTCTCCTGAACACTGAAGCTTTCTTT. Amino acid sequence: CASSFLLNTEAFF. The chain carries TRBV5-6 and TRBJ1-1; D uncertain. Trimming stripped 2 bases from V and 0 bases from J, with 5 bases between. Germline assignment: CDR1 SGHDT and CDR2 YYEEEE. CDR3 length: 13 amino acids.

The sample holds one count of this clone. The chain joins TRBV7-3 to TRBJ2-7; the D gene is possibly TRBD2 (5 bases). V was shortened by 1 base and J by 6 bases, with 10 bases between the two germline ends. There are 13 residues in the CDR3. CDR1 is SGHTA, CDR2 FQGTGA, per germline. Here the CDR3 DNA reads TGTGCCAGCAGCTTAAAACGAGGGTTCGAGCAGTACTTC. Amino acid sequence: CASSLKRGFEQYF.

The chain uses TRBV7-9 and TRBJ2-7, with D maybe TRBD1 (5 bases). The CDR3 has 16 residues. Trimming removed 5 bases from V and 6 bases from J, with 23 bases in between. Germline-derived CDR1 and CDR2 are SEHNR and FQNEAQ (reference sequence). Here the CDR3 reads CASSLPGLGQQGEQYF. The CDR3 coding sequence is TGTGCCAGCAGCCTTCCGGGTTTGGGGCAGCAGGGCGAGCAGTACTTC.

This clone was seen only once. The CDR3 coding sequence is TGTGCCAGCTCACGAGGAGGGACGGGACGGTCAGGCTACGAGCAGTACTTC. Translation gives CASSRGGTGRSGYEQYF. The chain joins TRBV18 to TRBJ2-7, with TRBD2 as a possible D gene (6 bases). V gave up 4 bases and J gave up 3 bases, with 22 bases separating them. CDR1 is KGHSH, CDR2 LQKENI, per germline. This CDR3 has 17 amino acids.

The chain employs TRBV9 and TRBJ1-3; 7 bases map to TRBD1. Germline trimming cut 4 bases from V and 8 bases from J; bases unmatched to any gene: 9. The CDR3 loop spans 14 amino acids. The germline CDR1 and CDR2 sequences are SGDLS and YYNGEE. CDR3 sequence: CASSRVDREDTIYF. CDR3 bases: TGTGCCAGCAGCCGGGTCGACAGGGAAGACACCATATATTTT.

This chain uses TRBV1 with TRBJ2-5; the DNA was not used to check the table's D call, TRBD2. TRBV1 is assigned pseudogene status. The CDR3 has 18 residues. DNA of the CDR3: TGCACCAGCAGCCAAGATAGGGCTAGCGGGGGGGCGAGGGAGACCCAGTACTTC. Translation gives CTSSQDRASGGARETQYF.

The chain has TRBV6-5 and TRBJ1-4, with D unclear. Germline CDR1 and CDR2: MNHEY and SVGAGI. The V end lost 6 bases, the J end lost 8 bases, and 10 bases lay between the germline ends. The CDR3 covers 12 residues. The CDR3 DNA reads TGTGCCAGCAGCCTTAGAGGCGAAAAACTGTTTTTT. It yields the protein CASSLRGEKLFF.

In its sample, this clone ranks as medium-sized. The chain links TRBV5-6 to TRBJ1-1; D ambiguous. The CDR3 totals 13 residues. Germline V gene lookup returns CDR1 SGHDT and CDR2 YYEEEE. With 6 bases removed from V and 0 bases from J, the gap between germline ends came to 9 bases. The CDR3 DNA follows: TGTGCCAGCACCTCCCCCTTGAACACTGAAGCTTTCTTT. Translating gives CASTSPLNTEAFF.

The chain has TRBV19 and TRBJ1-1; D is uncertain. From germline, CDR1 is LNHDA and CDR2 SQIVND (reference sequence). Trimming took off 5 bases at V and 1 base at J, with 8 bases between the two ends. The CDR3 sequence is 13 residues long. CDR3 bases: TGTGCCAGTAGTTTTTCCAGGAACACTGAAGCTTTCTTT. Translating it yields CASSFSRNTEAFF.

The chain recombines TRBV5-4 with TRBJ2-2; no clear D. Germline V gene sequence: CDR1 SGHNT, CDR2 YYREEE (reference sequence). This CDR3 contains 14 residues. V was clipped by 4 bases and J by 2 bases, with 9 bases between them. DNA for the CDR3: TGTGCCAGCAGCGCCCTCAAAAACACCGGGGAGCTGTTTTTT. As protein: CASSALKNTGELFF.

The chain combines TRBV7-2 with TRBJ1-3; D gene unclear. Germline loops: CDR1 SGHTA, CDR2 FQGNSA. The V gene lost 1 base and the J gene lost 4 bases, with 11 bases spanning the gap. CDR3 size: 15 residues. The CDR3 sequence is CASSLDWGAGNTIYF. The CDR3 DNA is TGTGCCAGCAGCTTAGATTGGGGAGCAGGAAACACCATATATTTT.

V is TRBV30 and J is TRBJ2-1; no firm D call. CDR3 length: 11 amino acids. Germline V gene lookup returns CDR1 GTSNPN and CDR2 SVGIG (reference sequence). Trimming pared 1 base from V and 6 bases from J, leaving 4 bases between. The chain's CDR3 is CAWSAPNEQFF. CDR3 in DNA: TGTGCCTGGAGTGCGCCCAATGAGCAGTTCTTC. The entire variable domain, with the rest obtained from reference TRBV30 and TRBJ2-1, is as follows: SQTIHQWPATLVQPVGSPLSLECTVEGTSNPNLYWYRQAAGRGLQLLFYSVGIGQISSEVPQNLSASRPQDRQFILSSKKLLLSDSGFYLCAWSAPNEQFFGPGTRLTVL.

In its sample, this clone was seen a few times. The gene calls are TRBV14 and TRBJ1-2, with D hard to call. The CDR3 contains 14 residues. V lost 1 base, J lost 3 bases, and 9 bases lay in between. Germline lookup yields CDR1 SGHDN and CDR2 FVKESK. CDR3 in amino acids: CASSQVGGYYGYTF. The CDR3 nucleotides read TGTGCCAGCAGCCAAGTCGGAGGGTACTATGGCTACACCTTC.

This clone showed up just a few times. V is TRBV10-3 and J is TRBJ1-5; tentative D call: TRBD1 (5 bases). The V gene lost 2 bases and the J gene lost 1 base, with 9 bases spanning the gap. The germline gives CDR1 ENHRY, CDR2 SYGVKD. The CDR3 consists of 15 residues. The CDR3 spells CAISEKGLSNQPQHF. Here the CDR3 DNA reads TGTGCCATCAGTGAGAAGGGGCTCAGCAATCAGCCCCAGCATTTT.

This chain uses TRBV5-1 with TRBJ1-1; D is perhaps TRBD1 (6 bases). This CDR3 spans 16 amino acids. The ends were cut back, 6 bases at V and 5 bases at J, with 23 bases in the middle. Germline V gene lookup returns CDR1 SGHRS and CDR2 YFSETQ. The DNA for the CDR3 is TGCGCCAGCATTAACGGGGCCGAAGGGGGAAGGACTGAAGCTTTCTTT. Translated, it gives CASINGAEGGRTEAFF.

This sequence joins TRBV29-1 and TRBJ1-2; D is unclear. The CDR3 is made up of 12 amino acids. Germline V gives CDR1 SQVTM, CDR2 ANQGSEA. V shed 1 base and J shed 8 bases, with 11 bases lying between them. CDR3 nucleotide sequence: TGCAGCGTTGAAGGCAACAGTAGGGGCTACACCTTC. Translating it yields CSVEGNSRGYTF.

V and J are TRBV5-4 and TRBJ2-7; D remains unclear. The CDR3 is 13 amino acids. Trimming pared 1 base from V and 1 base from J, leaving 6 bases between. The germline gives CDR1 SGHNT, CDR2 YYREEE (reference sequence). The CDR3 protein is CASSLWGSYEQYF. The CDR3 DNA reads TGTGCCAGCAGCTTGTGGGGTTCCTACGAGCAGTACTTC.

The J gene is TRBJ2-5, the V gene TRBV19; a possible D gene is TRBD1 (6 bases). The V and J ends lost 5 bases and 5 bases respectively, with 12 bases between them. There are 13 residues in the CDR3. CDR1 and CDR2 (germline): LNHDA, SQIVND (reference sequence). The CDR3 DNA reads TGTGCCAGTAGTCCACAGGGTTGGGAGACCCAGTACTTC. It translates to CASSPQGWETQYF. The full variable domain, rest sourced from reference TRBV19 and TRBJ2-5, is DGGITQSPKYLFRKEGQNVTLSCEQNLNHDAMYWYRQDPGQGLRLIYYSQIVNDFQKGDIAEGYSVSREKKESFPLTVTSAQKNPTAFYLCASSPQGWETQYFGPGTRLLVL.

This clone has more than one count but fewer than ten. The chain joins TRBV2 to TRBJ1-5; D is unclear. V lost 2 bases and J lost 6, with 11 bases in between. The CDR3 runs 14 residues. Per the germline V gene, CDR1 is SNHLY and CDR2 is FYNNEI. The CDR3 DNA reads TGTGCCAGCAGTGAATTGGGGAGCGGTCAGCCCCAGCATTTT. Encoded protein: CASSELGSGQPQHF.